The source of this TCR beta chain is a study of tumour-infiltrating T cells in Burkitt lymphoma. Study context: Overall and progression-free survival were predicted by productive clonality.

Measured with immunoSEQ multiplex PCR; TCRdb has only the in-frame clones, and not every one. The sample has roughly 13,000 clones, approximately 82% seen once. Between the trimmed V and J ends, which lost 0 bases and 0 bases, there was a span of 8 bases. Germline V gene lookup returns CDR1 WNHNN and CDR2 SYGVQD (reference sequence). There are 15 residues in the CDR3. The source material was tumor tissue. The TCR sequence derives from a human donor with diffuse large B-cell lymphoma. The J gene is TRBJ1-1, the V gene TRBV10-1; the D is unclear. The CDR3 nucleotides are TGCGCCAGCAGTGAGTCTACCGGAATGAACACTGAAGCTTTCTTT. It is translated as CASSESTGMNTEAFF.